This TCR beta chain was documented in a study of cytomegalovirus exposure and HLA in healthy donors. Turning to the study itself: Drawn from HLA-typed donors, approximately 85 million unique TCRs were held in an early data release.

The trim removed 0 bases at V and 5 bases at J, leaving 6 bases unmatched. The CDR3 contains 16 residues. CDR1 MGHRA and CDR2 YSYEKL come from the germline V gene. In regard to this clone: Its matching antigen is unknown.

The PCR ran on 60 Vbeta and 13 Jbeta primers. Profiled with immunoSEQ multiplex PCR; TCRdb holds only in-frame clones, not every one. The repertoire shows just over 150,000 clones; the top ten hold about 1.2%. Study-wide results and limits: What TCR beta sequences reportedly achieved was accurate prediction of HLA-A and HLA-B alleles in most subjects. Analysis performed later found under 20,000 TCR beta sequences associated with HLA alleles at 0.05 false discovery rate. Several of the most significant clusters appeared linked to common viral pathogens, based on a later analysis.

This chain connects TRBV4-1 to TRBJ1-1; the match to TRBD1 covers 10 bases. This TCR came from a woman in her sixties in good health and CMV-seronegative. The specimen was PBMCs. CDR3 sequence: CASSQDKGQGRTEAFF. CDR3 DNA: TGCGCCAGCAGCCAAGATAAGGGACAGGGGAGAACTGAAGCTTTCTTT.